The rows below give T cell receptor beta chains drawn from one sample of a study of blood T cell repertoires in COVID-19. Only in-frame clones appear in the TCRdb table, and some are missing; sequencing was by immunoSEQ multiplex PCR. The sample has about 230,000 clones, 65% to 90% seen once. The sample taken for sequencing was peripheral blood. Receptors originate from a woman between 50 and 59 years old with acute or convalescent COVID-19. The CDR3 runs from the conserved cysteine through the conserved F or W. A D gene is named only where the DNA matches it firmly. Some rows mark clone size as missing; the rest say once, few, many or name a class of expanded clone.

>NA|15|NA|TRBJ2-1|TRBV30
CAWHPNVGLFYEQFF
TGTGCCTGGCACCCCAATGTTGGACTCTTCTATGAGCAGTTCTTC
>NA|15|TRBD1|TRBJ1-2|TRBV27
CASNAPDRGRDGYTF
TGTGCCAGCAATGCACCGGACAGGGGGCGGGATGGCTACACCTTC
>once|17|NA|TRBJ2-2|TRBV4-3
CASSQEPRGANTGELFF
TGCGCCAGCAGCCAAGAACCCCGCGGAGCGAACACCGGGGAGCTGTTTTTT
>NA|15|TRBD2|TRBJ2-1|TRBV28
CASSGGSGGYNEQFF
TGTGCCAGCAGTGGGGGGAGCGGGGGCTACAATGAGCAGTTCTTC
>once|13|TRBD1|TRBJ2-1|TRBV29-1
CSVHRGQLNEQFF
TGCAGCGTGCACAGGGGCCAGCTCAATGAGCAGTTCTTC
>NA|13|TRBD2|TRBJ2-5|TRBV6-2/TRBV6-3
CASSSGGMGTQYF
TGTGCCAGCAGCAGCGGGGGGATGGGGACCCAGTACTTC
>NA|16|TRBD2|TRBJ2-1|TRBV6-6
CASSRTSGGALNEQFF
TGTGCCAGCAGCCGGACTAGCGGGGGGGCCCTCAATGAGCAGTTCTTC
>NA|17|TRBD2|TRBJ2-7|TRBV4-2
CASSQEGTSGSSYEQYF
TGTGCCAGCAGCCAAGAAGGGACTAGCGGGAGCTCCTACGAGCAGTACTTC
>NA|13|NA|TRBJ2-7|TRBV7-9
CAIITGKTYEQYF
TGTGCTATAATAACAGGGAAAACCTACGAGCAGTACTTC
>few|18|TRBD2|TRBJ2-1|TRBV28
CASSFPRTSRLSYNEQFF
TGTGCCAGCAGTTTTCCCAGGACTAGCAGACTCTCCTACAATGAGCAGTTCTTC
>few|11|TRBD1|TRBJ1-2|TRBV28
CASSDRVGYTF
TGTGCCAGCAGCGACAGGGTCGGCTACACCTTC
>NA|15|NA|TRBJ2-5|TRBV5-8
CASSPGQGSWETQYF
TGTGCCAGCAGCCCTGGCCAGGGGAGTTGGGAGACCCAGTACTTC
>NA|15|NA|TRBJ2-4|TRBV11-2
CASSLDLYLGNIQYF
TGTGCCAGCAGCTTAGATCTTTACCTCGGGAACATTCAGTACTTC
>NA|14|NA|TRBJ1-5|TRBV6-2/TRBV6-3
CASSLFVSNQPQHF
TGTGCCAGCAGTCTTTTTGTTAGCAATCAGCCCCAGCATTTT
>NA|15|NA|TRBJ2-3|TRBV19
CASSGGLGAQDTQYF
TGTGCCAGTAGTGGTGGACTGGGAGCACAGGATACGCAGTATTTT
>NA|16|TRBD1|TRBJ1-2|TRBV4-3
CASSQSGTGYNYGYTF
TGCGCCAGCAGCCAAAGCGGGACAGGGTATAACTATGGCTACACCTTC
>NA|14|TRBD2|TRBJ2-5|TRBV6-2/TRBV6-3
CASSRLAGRGTQYF
TGTGCCAGCAGTCGACTAGCGGGGCGGGGGACCCAGTACTTC
>NA|13|NA|TRBJ2-2|TRBV28
CATVAPGLGELFF
TGTGCCACCGTTGCCCCGGGACTCGGGGAGCTGTTTTTT
>NA|13|NA|TRBJ1-4|TRBV28
CASLDITNEKLFF
TGTGCCAGCCTCGACATCACTAATGAAAAACTGTTTTTT
>NA|14|NA|TRBJ2-7|TRBV28
CASSLEGLSYEQYF
TGTGCCAGCAGCCTAGAGGGCCTCTCCTACGAGCAGTACTTC
>NA|15|NA|TRBJ1-2|TRBV4-3
CASSQESGQYYGYTF
TGCGCCAGCAGCCAGGAGTCCGGACAGTACTATGGCTACACCTTC
>NA|11|NA|TRBJ2-7|TRBV20-1
CSARSLREIIF
TGCAGTGCTAGGAGTCTCCGGGAGATAATCTTC
>NA|15|NA|TRBJ2-7|TRBV12-2
CASPYLPGLFNEQYF
TGTGCAAGTCCCTATTTACCAGGGTTGTTTAACGAGCAGTACTTC
>NA|15|NA|TRBJ2-3|TRBV24-1
CATSDLWRSGDTQYF
TGTGCCACCAGTGATTTGTGGCGGAGTGGGGATACGCAGTATTTT
>NA|15|NA|TRBJ1-2|TRBV15
CATSSPYRGSYGYTF
TGTGCCACCAGCTCACCCTATAGGGGATCTTACGGCTACACCTTC
>NA|14|NA|TRBJ2-1|TRBV10-1
CASSEIASHNEQFF
TGCGCCAGCAGTGAGATAGCGTCACACAATGAGCAGTTCTTC
>NA|13|NA|TRBJ2-2|TRBV10-3
CASSRVNTGELFF
TGTGCCTCTTCCAGGGTGAACACCGGGGAGCTGTTTTTT
>many|15|NA|TRBJ1-5|TRBV28
CASSSDRYSNQPQHF
TGTGCCAGCAGTTCAGACAGGTATAGCAATCAGCCCCAGCATTTT
>NA|16|NA|TRBJ1-6|TRBV2
CASREQGGTHNSPLHF
TGTGCCAGCAGAGAACAGGGTGGTACTCATAATTCACCCCTCCACTTT
>NA|16|TRBD1|TRBJ2-3|TRBV14
CASSYGTGFSTDTQYF
TGTGCCAGCAGCTACGGGACAGGTTTTAGCACAGATACGCAGTATTTT
>NA|15|TRBD1|TRBJ2-7|TRBV19
CASSTKGQLSYEQYF
TGTGCCAGTAGTACGAAGGGACAGCTATCCTACGAGCAGTACTTC
>few|17|TRBD1|TRBJ1-5|TRBV10-1
CANLGQGTRWGNQPQHF
TGCGCCAACTTGGGACAGGGGACCCGTTGGGGCAATCAGCCCCAGCATTTT
>NA|13|TRBD1|TRBJ1-2|TRBV12-3/TRBV12-4
CASSQDRGYGYTF
TGTGCCAGCAGTCAGGACAGGGGCTATGGCTACACCTTC
>NA|14|NA|TRBJ1-2|TRBV18
CASSPSHSGYGYTF
TGTGCCAGCTCACCATCTCACAGCGGCTATGGCTACACCTTC
>NA|15|NA|TRBJ2-3|TRBV5-4
CASSGGRGGADTQYF
TGTGCCAGCAGCGGGGGGCGAGGGGGGGCAGATACGCAGTATTTT
>NA|11|TRBD1|TRBJ2-1|TRBV20-1
CSAEQGIEQFF
TGCAGTGCAGAACAGGGGATCGAGCAGTTCTTC
>NA|15|TRBD2|TRBJ2-1|TRBV20-1
CSASQPRGGDNEQFF
TGCAGTGCTAGTCAGCCGCGCGGGGGGGACAATGAGCAGTTCTTC
>NA|16|NA|TRBJ1-5|TRBV19
CASSIQGAFSNQPQHF
TGTGCCAGTAGTATTCAAGGAGCGTTTAGCAATCAGCCCCAGCATTTT
>NA|13|NA|TRBJ1-4|TRBV6-5
CASIGTNNEKLFF
TGTGCCAGCATCGGGACAAATAATGAAAAACTGTTTTTT
>NA|16|NA|TRBJ1-5|TRBV7-5
CVRSPQATENNQPQHF
TGTGTCAGAAGTCCCCAAGCGACGGAAAACAATCAGCCCCAGCATTTT
>NA|14|NA|TRBJ2-3|TRBV11-2
CASSHNSGTDTQYF
TGTGCCAGCAGCCACAATAGCGGCACAGATACGCAGTATTTT
>NA|15|NA|TRBJ1-1|TRBV4-1
CASSPFLAGLAEAFF
TGCGCCAGCAGCCCCTTTCTCGCAGGGTTGGCTGAAGCTTTCTTT